This is a list of T cell receptor beta chains from one sample in a study of shared clonotypes between healthy human individuals. Clones were read by immunoSEQ multiplex PCR, and TCRdb kept only the in-frame ones, dropping some. Altogether about 2.4 million clones are present, over 85% being singletons, with the ten largest covering around 0.15%. The sequencing input was naive CD4+ T cells sorted from blood. The receptor set was obtained from a man aged 18 to 30 in good health. CDR3s include the opening cysteine and the closing phenylalanine or tryptophan. Fields, in order: J gene, V gene, clone size, CDR3 length, D gene, CDR3 DNA, CDR3 protein. The D gene is left open where the match is weak. For some rows the clone size is stated as once, few or many, or as a class when expanded; others skip it.

j_call: TRBJ1-1
v_call: TRBV18
clone_size: -
cdr3_length: 13
d_call: TRBD1
cdr3_nt: TGTGCCAGCTCAACCGACAGGGACACTGAAGCTTTCTTT
cdr3_aa: CASSTDRDTEAFF

j_call: TRBJ2-1
v_call: TRBV15
clone_size: -
cdr3_length: 16
d_call: TRBD2
cdr3_nt: TGTGCCACCAGCTCTCCAAGCGGGAGCTCCTACAATGAGCAGTTCTTC
cdr3_aa: CATSSPSGSSYNEQFF

j_call: TRBJ1-6
v_call: TRBV2
clone_size: once
cdr3_length: 16
d_call: TRBD1
cdr3_nt: TGTGCCAGCAGACCGGGACAGGGGTCCTATAATTCACCCCTCCACTTT
cdr3_aa: CASRPGQGSYNSPLHF

j_call: TRBJ1-1
v_call: TRBV19
clone_size: -
cdr3_length: 11
d_call: -
cdr3_nt: TGTGCCAGTAGTTTGGCTGGAGGGGCTTTCTTT
cdr3_aa: CASSLAGGAFF

j_call: TRBJ2-7
v_call: TRBV7-2
clone_size: once
cdr3_length: 15
d_call: TRBD1
cdr3_nt: TGTGCCAGCAGCTTTGGGACAGGGGAGTCCCTCGAGCAGTACTTC
cdr3_aa: CASSFGTGESLEQYF

j_call: TRBJ1-5
v_call: TRBV6-5
clone_size: -
cdr3_length: 13
d_call: TRBD1
cdr3_nt: TGTGCCAGCAGGGCGACAGGGTATCAGCCCCAGCATTTT
cdr3_aa: CASRATGYQPQHF

j_call: TRBJ1-2
v_call: TRBV9
clone_size: -
cdr3_length: 13
d_call: -
cdr3_nt: TGTGCCAGCAGCGCTGACGGTTACTATGGCTACACCTTC
cdr3_aa: CASSADGYYGYTF

j_call: TRBJ1-6
v_call: TRBV28
clone_size: -
cdr3_length: 16
d_call: -
cdr3_nt: TGTGCCAGCAGTTCGAAAGGACAGAGTTATAATTCACCCCTCCACTTT
cdr3_aa: CASSSKGQSYNSPLHF

j_call: TRBJ2-5
v_call: TRBV5-1
clone_size: -
cdr3_length: 12
d_call: -
cdr3_nt: TGCGCCAGCAGCTTTCCGGGGGAGACCCAGTACTTC
cdr3_aa: CASSFPGETQYF

j_call: TRBJ2-5
v_call: TRBV10-3
clone_size: once
cdr3_length: 13
d_call: -
cdr3_nt: TGTGCCATCAGAGAGGCAGGGGAAGAGACCCAGTACTTC
cdr3_aa: CAIREAGEETQYF

j_call: TRBJ1-3
v_call: TRBV11-2
clone_size: -
cdr3_length: 18
d_call: -
cdr3_nt: TGTGCCAGCAGCTTAGAGGGGGGCAAATTAAGCTCTGGAAACACCATATATTTT
cdr3_aa: CASSLEGGKLSSGNTIYF

j_call: TRBJ1-1
v_call: TRBV7-2
clone_size: -
cdr3_length: 13
d_call: -
cdr3_nt: TGTGCCAGCAGATTCCAGGGTTTCACTGAAGCTTTCTTT
cdr3_aa: CASRFQGFTEAFF

j_call: TRBJ2-3
v_call: TRBV7-9
clone_size: -
cdr3_length: 15
d_call: TRBD2
cdr3_nt: TGTGCCAGCAGCACTAGCGGGGGGGCCACAGATACGCAGTATTTT
cdr3_aa: CASSTSGGATDTQYF

j_call: TRBJ2-4
v_call: TRBV18
clone_size: -
cdr3_length: 14
d_call: -
cdr3_nt: TGTGCCAGCTCACCTGCGGGGACCGGCAACATTCAGTACTTC
cdr3_aa: CASSPAGTGNIQYF

j_call: TRBJ2-1
v_call: TRBV5-1
clone_size: -
cdr3_length: 15
d_call: TRBD2
cdr3_nt: TGCGCCAGCAGCTTAATGCAGCGGGAGTACAATGAGCAGTTCTTC
cdr3_aa: CASSLMQREYNEQFF

j_call: TRBJ2-1
v_call: TRBV4-3
clone_size: -
cdr3_length: 15
d_call: -
cdr3_nt: TGCGCCAGCAGCCAAGTTCACGGGGGTCTGAGTGAGCAGTTCTTC
cdr3_aa: CASSQVHGGLSEQFF

j_call: TRBJ2-7
v_call: TRBV7-2
clone_size: -
cdr3_length: 14
d_call: TRBD2
cdr3_nt: TGTGCCAGCAGCTTTAGCGGGCAAGCCTACGAGCAGTACTTC
cdr3_aa: CASSFSGQAYEQYF

j_call: TRBJ2-3
v_call: TRBV4-1
clone_size: -
cdr3_length: 17
d_call: -
cdr3_nt: TGCGCCAGCAGCCACGACCAGGGACGGACGTACACAGATACGCAGTATTTT
cdr3_aa: CASSHDQGRTYTDTQYF

j_call: TRBJ1-1
v_call: TRBV6-1
clone_size: -
cdr3_length: 14
d_call: -
cdr3_nt: TGTGCCAGCAGTGGGGACCTCATGAACACTGAAGCTTTCTTT
cdr3_aa: CASSGDLMNTEAFF

j_call: TRBJ2-1
v_call: TRBV10-2
clone_size: -
cdr3_length: 14
d_call: TRBD1
cdr3_nt: TGCGCCAGCACCGTGGACCTCAGGGGGATTGAGCAGTTCTTC
cdr3_aa: CASTVDLRGIEQFF

j_call: TRBJ1-3
v_call: TRBV30
clone_size: -
cdr3_length: 14
d_call: -
cdr3_nt: TGTGCCTGGAGTGTATCCGGAGGGGGAAACACCATATATTTT
cdr3_aa: CAWSVSGGGNTIYF

j_call: TRBJ2-5
v_call: TRBV6-5
clone_size: -
cdr3_length: 15
d_call: TRBD1
cdr3_nt: TGTGCCAGCAGTTACGGGCAGGGGGCATCGGGGACCCAGTACTTC
cdr3_aa: CASSYGQGASGTQYF

j_call: TRBJ1-2
v_call: TRBV7-2
clone_size: -
cdr3_length: 15
d_call: -
cdr3_nt: TGTGCCAGCAGTCTTAGCTTGGGTTCCTACTATGGCTACACCTTC
cdr3_aa: CASSLSLGSYYGYTF

j_call: TRBJ1-6
v_call: TRBV10-1
clone_size: -
cdr3_length: 14
d_call: -
cdr3_nt: TGCGCCAGCAGTGGACAGCTCAATAATTCACCCCTCCACTTT
cdr3_aa: CASSGQLNNSPLHF

j_call: TRBJ1-4
v_call: TRBV5-1
clone_size: -
cdr3_length: 15
d_call: -
cdr3_nt: TGCGCCAGCAGCACCCAGGGTACATTTAATGAAAAACTGTTTTTT
cdr3_aa: CASSTQGTFNEKLFF

j_call: TRBJ1-1
v_call: TRBV28
clone_size: -
cdr3_length: 12
d_call: -
cdr3_nt: TGTGCCAGCAGTTTGGTCCGTCCCCCGGATTATTTT
cdr3_aa: CASSLVRPPDYF

j_call: TRBJ1-1
v_call: TRBV7-6
clone_size: -
cdr3_length: 16
d_call: TRBD1
cdr3_nt: TGTGCCAGCAGCCCCCAGCCAGGGGGGGCGAACACTGAAGCTTTCTTT
cdr3_aa: CASSPQPGGANTEAFF

j_call: TRBJ2-2
v_call: TRBV7-9
clone_size: -
cdr3_length: 14
d_call: -
cdr3_nt: TGTGCCAGCCGGCTCGGAGAGAACACCGGGGAGCTGTTTTTT
cdr3_aa: CASRLGENTGELFF

j_call: TRBJ2-7
v_call: TRBV6-5
clone_size: -
cdr3_length: 14
d_call: -
cdr3_nt: TGTGCCAGCAGTTACATAACAGGGCCCTACGAGCAGTACTTC
cdr3_aa: CASSYITGPYEQYF

j_call: TRBJ1-4
v_call: TRBV30
clone_size: -
cdr3_length: 16
d_call: -
cdr3_nt: TGTGCCTGGAGTCCTTCCCCCGACAGGATAACTGAAAAACTGTTTTTT
cdr3_aa: CAWSPSPDRITEKLFF

j_call: TRBJ2-6
v_call: TRBV7-8
clone_size: -
cdr3_length: 17
d_call: -
cdr3_nt: TGTGCCAGCAGCCCAAATCGGGCCTTGGGAGGGGCCAACGTCCTGACTTTC
cdr3_aa: CASSPNRALGGANVLTF

j_call: TRBJ1-1
v_call: TRBV9
clone_size: -
cdr3_length: 16
d_call: TRBD1
cdr3_nt: TGTGCCAGCAGCGTAGAGGGGGACAGGGTAGGCACTGAAGCTTTCTTT
cdr3_aa: CASSVEGDRVGTEAFF

j_call: TRBJ2-7
v_call: TRBV7-9
clone_size: -
cdr3_length: 14
d_call: -
cdr3_nt: TGTGCCAGCAGCCCAAGGACGGCCCGTTACGAGCAGTACTTC
cdr3_aa: CASSPRTARYEQYF

j_call: TRBJ2-7
v_call: TRBV5-1
clone_size: -
cdr3_length: 16
d_call: -
cdr3_nt: TGCGCCAGCAGCCCCCGCCCCACGGAATCAACCTACGAGCAGTACTTC
cdr3_aa: CASSPRPTESTYEQYF

j_call: TRBJ2-5
v_call: TRBV5-6
clone_size: -
cdr3_length: 15
d_call: -
cdr3_nt: TGTGCCAGCAGCTTGTTTGGCCAGATGGGGGAGACCCAGTACTTC
cdr3_aa: CASSLFGQMGETQYF

j_call: TRBJ1-5
v_call: TRBV5-6
clone_size: once
cdr3_length: 13
d_call: -
cdr3_nt: TGTGCCAGCAGCTCTGGACGGAATCAGCCCCAGCATTTT
cdr3_aa: CASSSGRNQPQHF

j_call: TRBJ2-1
v_call: TRBV28
clone_size: -
cdr3_length: 11
d_call: -
cdr3_nt: TGTGCCAGCAGTTTAGGGATTGAGCAGTTCTTC
cdr3_aa: CASSLGIEQFF